This T cell receptor (beta chain) came from a study of early T cells in non-severe SARS-CoV-2 infection. Study-level information: Sequencing was performed on bulk RNA from unsorted whole blood, leaving chains unpaired.

A remark on this clonotype: Its antigen is as yet unknown.

The protocol attached unique molecular identifiers to individual cDNA molecules. Each CDR3 protein is one row after TCRdb ran MiXCR on the 5' RACE reads. This table has roughly 52,000 distinct CDR3 sequences, under 7.5% appearing once. Study-level points and caveats: Private and CD4 specificities were missed by VDJdb matching, skewed to anti-spike CD8.

Germline V CDR1 and CDR2: MNHNS, SASEGT. This CDR3 contains 16 residues. The V segment lost 1 base and the J segment 4 bases; nucleotides outside the gene matches: 7. This TCR came from an adult who was a healthcare worker with PCR-confirmed SARS-CoV-2 infection or an uninfected control (not recorded which). The rearrangement links TRBV6-1 to TRBJ1-2; TRBD1 matches at 9 bases. The sample in question was whole blood, obtained at baseline. CDR3 region: CASSEVWTGASYGYTF. CDR3 nucleotide sequence: TGTGCCAGCAGTGAAGTTTGGACAGGGGCGTCCTATGGCTACACCTTC.